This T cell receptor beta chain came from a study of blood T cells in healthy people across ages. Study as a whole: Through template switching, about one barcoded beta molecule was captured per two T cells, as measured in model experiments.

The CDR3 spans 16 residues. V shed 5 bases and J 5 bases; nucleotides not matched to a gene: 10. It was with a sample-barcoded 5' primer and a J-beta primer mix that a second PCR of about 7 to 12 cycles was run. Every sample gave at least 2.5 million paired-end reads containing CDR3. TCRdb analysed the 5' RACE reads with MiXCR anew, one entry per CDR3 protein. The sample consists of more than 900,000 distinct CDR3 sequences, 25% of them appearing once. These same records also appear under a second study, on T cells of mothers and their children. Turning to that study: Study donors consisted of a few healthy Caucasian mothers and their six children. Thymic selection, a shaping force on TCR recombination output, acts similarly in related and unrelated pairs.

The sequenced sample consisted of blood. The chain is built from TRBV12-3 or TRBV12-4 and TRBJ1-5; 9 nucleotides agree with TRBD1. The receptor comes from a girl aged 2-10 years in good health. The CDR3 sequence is CASSPPGTGRDQPQHF. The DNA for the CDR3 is TGTGCCAGCAGTCCCCCGGGGACAGGGAGGGATCAGCCCCAGCATTTT.